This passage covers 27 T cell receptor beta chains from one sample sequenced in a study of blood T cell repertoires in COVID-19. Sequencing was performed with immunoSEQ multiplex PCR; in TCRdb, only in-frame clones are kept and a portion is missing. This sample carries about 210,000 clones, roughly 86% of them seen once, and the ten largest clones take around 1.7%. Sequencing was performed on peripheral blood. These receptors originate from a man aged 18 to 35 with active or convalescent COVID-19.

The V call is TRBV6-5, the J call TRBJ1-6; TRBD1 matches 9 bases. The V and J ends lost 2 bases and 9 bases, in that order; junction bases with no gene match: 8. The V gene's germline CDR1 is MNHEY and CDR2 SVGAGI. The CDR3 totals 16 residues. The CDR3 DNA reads TGTGCCAGCAGTTACCCGGACAGGGGATCGGTTTCACCCCTCCACTTT. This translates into CASSYPDRGSVSPLHF.

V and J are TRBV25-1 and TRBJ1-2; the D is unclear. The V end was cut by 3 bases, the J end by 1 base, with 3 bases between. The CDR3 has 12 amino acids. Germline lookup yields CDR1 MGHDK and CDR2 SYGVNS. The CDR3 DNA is TGTGCCAGCAGTGACAGTAACTATGGCTACACCTTC. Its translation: CASSDSNYGYTF.

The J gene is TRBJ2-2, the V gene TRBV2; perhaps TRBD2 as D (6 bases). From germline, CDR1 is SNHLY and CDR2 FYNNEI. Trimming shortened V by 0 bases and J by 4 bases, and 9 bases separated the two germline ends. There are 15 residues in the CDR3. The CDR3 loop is CASSEAQGLTGELFF. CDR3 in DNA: TGTGCCAGCAGTGAAGCCCAGGGACTCACCGGGGAGCTGTTTTTT.

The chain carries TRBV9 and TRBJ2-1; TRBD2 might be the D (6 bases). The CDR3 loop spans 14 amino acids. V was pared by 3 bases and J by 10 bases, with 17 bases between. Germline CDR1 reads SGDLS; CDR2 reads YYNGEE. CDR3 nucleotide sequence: TGTGCCAGCAGCGGAGTGGAGGGGATTGGGGAGCAGTTCTTC. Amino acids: CASSGVEGIGEQFF.

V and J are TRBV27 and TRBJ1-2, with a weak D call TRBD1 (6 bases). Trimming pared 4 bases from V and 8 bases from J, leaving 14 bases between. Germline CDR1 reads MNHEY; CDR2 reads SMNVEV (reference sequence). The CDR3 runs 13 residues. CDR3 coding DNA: TGTGCCAGCAGTTCCGGAACAGGGACCGGCTACACCTTC. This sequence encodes CASSSGTGTGYTF.

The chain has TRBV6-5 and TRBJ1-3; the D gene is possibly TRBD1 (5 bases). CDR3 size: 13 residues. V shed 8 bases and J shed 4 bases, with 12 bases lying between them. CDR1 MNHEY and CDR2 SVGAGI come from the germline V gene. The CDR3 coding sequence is TGTGCCAGCCAGCCAGGGATAGGAAACACCATATATTTT. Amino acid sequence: CASQPGIGNTIYF.

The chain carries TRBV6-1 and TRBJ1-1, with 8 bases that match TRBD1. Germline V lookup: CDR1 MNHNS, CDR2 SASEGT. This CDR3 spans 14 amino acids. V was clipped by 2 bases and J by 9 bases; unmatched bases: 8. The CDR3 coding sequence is TGTGCCAGCAGTGAAAGGGACAGGTCGTCTCAAGCTTTCTTT. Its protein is CASSERDRSSQAFF.

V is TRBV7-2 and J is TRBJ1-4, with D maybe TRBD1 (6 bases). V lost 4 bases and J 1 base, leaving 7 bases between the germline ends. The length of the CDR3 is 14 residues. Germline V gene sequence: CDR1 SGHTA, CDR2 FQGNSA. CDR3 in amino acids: CASSSQGTNEKLFF. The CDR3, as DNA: TGTGCCAGCAGCTCACAGGGAACTAATGAAAAACTGTTTTTT.

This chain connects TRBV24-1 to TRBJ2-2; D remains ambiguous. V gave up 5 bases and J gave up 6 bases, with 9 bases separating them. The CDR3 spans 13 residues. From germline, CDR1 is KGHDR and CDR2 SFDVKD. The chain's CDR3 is CATSGLNSGELFF. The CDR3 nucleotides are TGTGCCACCAGTGGTCTTAATTCCGGGGAGCTGTTTTTT.

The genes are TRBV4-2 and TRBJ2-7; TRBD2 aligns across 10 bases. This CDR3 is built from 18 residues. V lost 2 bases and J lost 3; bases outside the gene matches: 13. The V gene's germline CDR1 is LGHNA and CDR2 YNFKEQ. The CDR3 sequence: CASSQNRPTSGIFYEQYF. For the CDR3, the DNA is TGTGCCAGCAGCCAAAACCGCCCCACTAGCGGGATTTTCTACGAGCAGTACTTC.

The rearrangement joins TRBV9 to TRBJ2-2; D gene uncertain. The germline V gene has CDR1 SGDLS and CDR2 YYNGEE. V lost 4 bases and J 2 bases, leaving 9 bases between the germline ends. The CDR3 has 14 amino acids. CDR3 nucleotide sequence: TGTGCCAGCAGCATCTCCAGAAACACCGGGGAGCTGTTTTTT. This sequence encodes CASSISRNTGELFF.

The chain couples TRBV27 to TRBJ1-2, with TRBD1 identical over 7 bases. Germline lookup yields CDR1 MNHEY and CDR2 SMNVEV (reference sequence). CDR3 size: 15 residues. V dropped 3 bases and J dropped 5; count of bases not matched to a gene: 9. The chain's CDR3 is CASSLGRDRFYGYTF. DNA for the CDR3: TGTGCCAGCAGTTTGGGACGGGACAGATTTTATGGCTACACCTTC.

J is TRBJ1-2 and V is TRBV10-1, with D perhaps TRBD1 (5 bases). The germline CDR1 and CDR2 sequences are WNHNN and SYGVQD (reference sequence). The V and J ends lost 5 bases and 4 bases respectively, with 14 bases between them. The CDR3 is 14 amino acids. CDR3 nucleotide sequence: TGCGCCAGCAGTTCGTGGAGGGACGCCTATGGCTACACCTTC. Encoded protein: CASSSWRDAYGYTF.

The CDR3 DNA reads TGCGCCAGCAGCCAAGATGCTGACGGACTTTTCAATGAGCAGTTCTTC. Translated, it gives CASSQDADGLFNEQFF. The chain uses TRBV4-3 and TRBJ2-1; perhaps TRBD2 as D (5 bases). V lost 0 bases and J 6 bases, leaving 15 bases between the germline ends. Germline CDR1 and CDR2: LGHNA and YSLEER. CDR3 length: 16 amino acids.

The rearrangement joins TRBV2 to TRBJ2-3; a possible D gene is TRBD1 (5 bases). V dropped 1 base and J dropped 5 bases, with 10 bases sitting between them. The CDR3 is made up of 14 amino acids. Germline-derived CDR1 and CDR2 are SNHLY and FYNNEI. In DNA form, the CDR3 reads TGTGCCAGCAGTGAAGGACAGTTTCTAGATACGCAGTATTTT. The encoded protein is CASSEGQFLDTQYF.

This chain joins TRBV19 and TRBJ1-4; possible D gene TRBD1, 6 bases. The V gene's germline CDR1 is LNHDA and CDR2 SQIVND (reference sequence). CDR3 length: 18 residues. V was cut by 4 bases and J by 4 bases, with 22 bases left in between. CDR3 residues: CASSKVQGAANGNEKLFF. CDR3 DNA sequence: TGTGCCAGTAGTAAAGTACAGGGAGCGGCTAACGGTAATGAAAAACTGTTTTTT.

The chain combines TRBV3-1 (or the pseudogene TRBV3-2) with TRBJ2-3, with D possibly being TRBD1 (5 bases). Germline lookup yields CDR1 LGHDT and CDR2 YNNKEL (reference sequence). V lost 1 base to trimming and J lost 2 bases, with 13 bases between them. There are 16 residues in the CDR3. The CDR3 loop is CASSQAWGSYTDTQYF. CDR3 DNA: TGTGCCAGCAGCCAAGCATGGGGCAGCTACACAGATACGCAGTATTTT.

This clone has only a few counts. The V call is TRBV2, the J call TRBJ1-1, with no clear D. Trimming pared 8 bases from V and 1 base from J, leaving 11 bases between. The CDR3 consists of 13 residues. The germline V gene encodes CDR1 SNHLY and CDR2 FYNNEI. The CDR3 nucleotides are TGTGCCAGCCCAGGACTGCCGAACACTGAAGCTTTCTTT. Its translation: CASPGLPNTEAFF.

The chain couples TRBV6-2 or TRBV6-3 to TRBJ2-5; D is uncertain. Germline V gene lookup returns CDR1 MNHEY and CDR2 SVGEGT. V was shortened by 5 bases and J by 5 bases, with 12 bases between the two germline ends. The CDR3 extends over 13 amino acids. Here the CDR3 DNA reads TGTGCCAGCAGTGTCTTACTCTGGGAGACCCAGTACTTC. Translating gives CASSVLLWETQYF.

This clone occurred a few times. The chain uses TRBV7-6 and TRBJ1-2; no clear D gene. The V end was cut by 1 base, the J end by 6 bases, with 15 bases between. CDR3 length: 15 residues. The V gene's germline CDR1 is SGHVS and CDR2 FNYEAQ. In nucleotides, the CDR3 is TGTGCCAGCAGCTTAGGAACGCTTCCCGGAGATGGCTACACCTTC. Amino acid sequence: CASSLGTLPGDGYTF.

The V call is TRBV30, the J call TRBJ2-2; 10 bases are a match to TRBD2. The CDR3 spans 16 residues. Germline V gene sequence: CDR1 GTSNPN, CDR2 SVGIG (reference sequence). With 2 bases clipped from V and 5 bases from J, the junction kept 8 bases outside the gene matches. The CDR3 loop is CAWSRPLAGVTGELFF. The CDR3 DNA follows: TGTGCCTGGAGTAGGCCTCTAGCGGGAGTAACCGGGGAGCTGTTTTTT.

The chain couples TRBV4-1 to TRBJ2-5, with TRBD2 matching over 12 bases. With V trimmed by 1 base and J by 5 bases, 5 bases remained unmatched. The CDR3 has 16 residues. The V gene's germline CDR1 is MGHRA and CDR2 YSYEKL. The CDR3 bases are TGCGCCAGCAGCCAAGGGCTAGCGGGAGGGACGGAGACCCAGTACTTC. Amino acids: CASSQGLAGGTETQYF.

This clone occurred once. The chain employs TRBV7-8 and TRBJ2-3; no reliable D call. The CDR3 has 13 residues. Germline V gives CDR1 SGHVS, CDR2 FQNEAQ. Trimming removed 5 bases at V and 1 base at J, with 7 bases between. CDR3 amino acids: CASSTPGTDTQYF. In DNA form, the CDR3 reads TGTGCCAGCAGCACCCCGGGCACAGATACGCAGTATTTT.

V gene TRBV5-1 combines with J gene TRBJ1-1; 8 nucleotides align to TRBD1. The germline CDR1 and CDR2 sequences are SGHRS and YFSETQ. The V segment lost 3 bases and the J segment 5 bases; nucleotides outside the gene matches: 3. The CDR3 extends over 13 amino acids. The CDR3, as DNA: TGCGCCAGCAGCTCCCGGACAGGGACTGAAGCTTTCTTT. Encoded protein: CASSSRTGTEAFF.

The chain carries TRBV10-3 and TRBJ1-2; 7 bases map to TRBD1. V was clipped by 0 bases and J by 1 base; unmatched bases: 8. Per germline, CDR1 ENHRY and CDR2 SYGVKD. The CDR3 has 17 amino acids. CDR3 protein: CAISESEWDRINYGYTF. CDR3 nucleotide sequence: TGTGCCATCAGTGAGTCGGAGTGGGACAGAATTAACTATGGCTACACCTTC.

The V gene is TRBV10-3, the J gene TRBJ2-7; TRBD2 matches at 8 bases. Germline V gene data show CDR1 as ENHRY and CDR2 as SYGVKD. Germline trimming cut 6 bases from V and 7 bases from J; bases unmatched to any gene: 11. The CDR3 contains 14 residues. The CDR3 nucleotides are TGTGCCATCAGCTCCCCGGGGGGGCCTCCAGAGCAGTACTTC. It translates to CAISSPGGPPEQYF.

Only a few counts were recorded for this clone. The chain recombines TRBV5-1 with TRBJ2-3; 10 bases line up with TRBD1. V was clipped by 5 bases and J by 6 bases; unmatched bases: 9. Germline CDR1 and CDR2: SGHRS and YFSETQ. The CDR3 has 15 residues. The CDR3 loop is CASSPGQGRRDTQYF. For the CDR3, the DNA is TGCGCCAGCAGTCCGGGACAGGGGCGGCGGGATACGCAGTATTTT.